This paragraph reports one T cell receptor (beta chain). Its antigen is currently unknown. This CDR3 contains 13 residues. V was cut by 7 bases and J by 4 bases, with 15 bases left in between. Germline values: CDR1 SQVTM, CDR2 ANQGSEA. This sample is drawn from a study of CD8 T cells in ankylosing spondylitis. General study results and limits: Reportedly, disease-linked clones are significantly enriched in ankylosing spondylitis patients' matched synovial fluid. About 8 highly homologous variants made up a TCR beta motif, and this motif appeared characteristic of ankylosing spondylitis blood.

In making TCR beta libraries, quantitative 5'-RACE with molecular barcodes was used. TCRdb redid the calling of the 5' RACE reads with MiXCR, one entry per CDR3 protein. The sample holds 200,000 to 250,000 distinct CDR3 sequences, around a quarter seen once. The gene calls are TRBV29-1 and TRBJ2-3; D is uncertain. The sequenced sample consisted of blood, either unsorted or a sorted T cell fraction (not recorded which). This clonotype was obtained from a male donor with ankylosing spondylitis or in good health (not recorded which). This CDR3 reads CSGTFRMADTQYF. Here the CDR3 DNA reads TGCAGCGGTACCTTCCGCATGGCAGATACGCAGTATTTT.